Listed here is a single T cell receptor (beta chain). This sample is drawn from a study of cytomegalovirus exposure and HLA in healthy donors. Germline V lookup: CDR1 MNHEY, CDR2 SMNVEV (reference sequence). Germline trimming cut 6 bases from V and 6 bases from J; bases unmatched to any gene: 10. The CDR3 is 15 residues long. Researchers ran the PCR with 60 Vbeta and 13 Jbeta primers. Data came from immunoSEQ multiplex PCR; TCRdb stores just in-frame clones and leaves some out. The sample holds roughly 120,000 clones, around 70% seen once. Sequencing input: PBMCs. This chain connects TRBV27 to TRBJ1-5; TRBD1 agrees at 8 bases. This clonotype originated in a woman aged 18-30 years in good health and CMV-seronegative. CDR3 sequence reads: CASSGLQGAGQPQHF. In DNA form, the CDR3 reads TGTGCCAGCAGCGGTCTTCAGGGGGCCGGTCAGCCCCAGCATTTT.